The entry that follows covers one TCR beta chain sequence. This entry belongs to a study of CD8 T cells in Susac syndrome. Germline lookup yields CDR1 DFQATT and CDR2 SNEGSKA (reference sequence). This CDR3 has 14 amino acids. V lost 3 bases and J 9 bases, leaving 15 bases between the germline ends. With random hexamers, reverse transcription was performed on about 0.5 to 1 ug of RNA. One entry per CDR3 protein results from TCRdb running MiXCR on the immunoSEQ multiplex PCR reads. Seen here are about 120,000 distinct CDR3 sequences, more than 90% observed once, and the top ten hold more than 0.2%. The TCR comes from a human donor with Susac syndrome. The rearrangement joins TRBV20-1 to TRBJ1-6, with no clear D. The sequencing input was CD8+ T cells from PBMCs. CDR3 nucleotide sequence: TGCAGTGCTAGTGAGGAGGGAGGGAGTTCACCCCTCCACTTT. It is translated as CSASEEGGSSPLHF.